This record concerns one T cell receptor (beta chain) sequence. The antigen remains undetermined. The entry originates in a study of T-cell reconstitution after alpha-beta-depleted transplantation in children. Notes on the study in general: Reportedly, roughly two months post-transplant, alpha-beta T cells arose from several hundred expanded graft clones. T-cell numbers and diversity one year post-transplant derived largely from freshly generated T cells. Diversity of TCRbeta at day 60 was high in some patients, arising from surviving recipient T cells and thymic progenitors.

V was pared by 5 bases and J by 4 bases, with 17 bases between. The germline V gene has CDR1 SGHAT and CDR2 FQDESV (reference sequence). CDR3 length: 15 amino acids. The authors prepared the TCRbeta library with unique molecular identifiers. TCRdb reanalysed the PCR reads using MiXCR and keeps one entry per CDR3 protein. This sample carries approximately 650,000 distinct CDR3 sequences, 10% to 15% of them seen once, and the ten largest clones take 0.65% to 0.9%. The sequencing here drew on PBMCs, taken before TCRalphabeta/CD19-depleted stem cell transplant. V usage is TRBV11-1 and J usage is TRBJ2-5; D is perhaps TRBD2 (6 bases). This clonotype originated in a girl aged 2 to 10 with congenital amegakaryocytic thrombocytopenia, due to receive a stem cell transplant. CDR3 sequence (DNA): TGTGCCAGCAGCCCCGCCGGGAGATTGGGAGAGACCCAGTACTTC. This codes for CASSPAGRLGETQYF. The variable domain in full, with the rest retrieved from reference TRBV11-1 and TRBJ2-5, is EAEVAQSPRYKITEKSQAVAFWCDPISGHATLYWYRQILGQGPELLVQFQDESVVDDSQLPKDRFSAERLKGVDSTLKIQPAELGDSAMYLCASSPAGRLGETQYFGPGTRLLVL.